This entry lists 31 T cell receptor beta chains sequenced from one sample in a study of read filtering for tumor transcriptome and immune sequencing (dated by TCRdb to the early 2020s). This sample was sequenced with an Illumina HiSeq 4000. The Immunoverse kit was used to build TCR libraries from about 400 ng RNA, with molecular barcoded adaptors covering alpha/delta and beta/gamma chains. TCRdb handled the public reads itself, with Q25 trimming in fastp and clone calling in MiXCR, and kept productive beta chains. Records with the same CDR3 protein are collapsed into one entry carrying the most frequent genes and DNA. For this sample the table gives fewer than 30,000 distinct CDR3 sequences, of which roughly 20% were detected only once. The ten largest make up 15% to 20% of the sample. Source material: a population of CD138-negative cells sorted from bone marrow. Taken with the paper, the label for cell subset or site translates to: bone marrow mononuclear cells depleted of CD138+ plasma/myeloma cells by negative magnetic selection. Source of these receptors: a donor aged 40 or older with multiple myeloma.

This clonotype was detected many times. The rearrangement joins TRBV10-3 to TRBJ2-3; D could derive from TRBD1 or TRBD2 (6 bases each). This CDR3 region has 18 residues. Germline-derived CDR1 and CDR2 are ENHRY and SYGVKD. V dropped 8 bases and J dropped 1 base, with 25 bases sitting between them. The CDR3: CAICGSAGQPGGTDTQYF. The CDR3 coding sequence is TGTGCCATCTGCGGGTCCGCGGGACAACCCGGAGGCACAGATACGCAGTATTTT.

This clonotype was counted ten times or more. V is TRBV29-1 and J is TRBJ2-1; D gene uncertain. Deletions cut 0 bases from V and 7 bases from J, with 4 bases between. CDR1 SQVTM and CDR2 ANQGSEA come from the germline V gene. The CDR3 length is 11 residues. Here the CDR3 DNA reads TGCAGCGTTGAAGAGAGGAATGAGCAGTTCTTC. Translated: CSVEERNEQFF.

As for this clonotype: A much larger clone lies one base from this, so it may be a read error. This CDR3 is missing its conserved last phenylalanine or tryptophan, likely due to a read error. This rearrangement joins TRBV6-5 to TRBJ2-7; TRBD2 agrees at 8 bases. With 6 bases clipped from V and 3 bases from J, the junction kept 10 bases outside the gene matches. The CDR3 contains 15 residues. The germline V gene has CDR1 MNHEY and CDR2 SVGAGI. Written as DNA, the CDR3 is TGTGCCAGCAGCGTGTTAGCGGGGATGATCTACGAGCAGTACTCC. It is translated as CASSVLAGMIYEQYS.

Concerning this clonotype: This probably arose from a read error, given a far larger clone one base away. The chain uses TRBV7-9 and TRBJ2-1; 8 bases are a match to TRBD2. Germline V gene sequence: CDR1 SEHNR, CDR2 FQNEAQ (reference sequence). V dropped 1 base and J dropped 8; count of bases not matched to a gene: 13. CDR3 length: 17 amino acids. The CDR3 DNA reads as TGTGCCAGCAGCTTAGACCCTACGGGAGGGTACAACTATGAGCAGTTCTTC. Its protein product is CASSLDPTGGYNYEQFF.

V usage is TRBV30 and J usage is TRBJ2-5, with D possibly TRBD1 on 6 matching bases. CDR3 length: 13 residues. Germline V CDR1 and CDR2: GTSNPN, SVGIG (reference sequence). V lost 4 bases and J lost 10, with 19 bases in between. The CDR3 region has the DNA TGTGCCTGGACTCCGTCCATTACAGGGAACCAGTACTTC. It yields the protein CAWTPSITGNQYF.

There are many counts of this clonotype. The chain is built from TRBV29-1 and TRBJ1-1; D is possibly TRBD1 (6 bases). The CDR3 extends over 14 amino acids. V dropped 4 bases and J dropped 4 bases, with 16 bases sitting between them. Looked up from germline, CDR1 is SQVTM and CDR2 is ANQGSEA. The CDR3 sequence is CSVAVQGLGTEAFF. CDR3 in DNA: TGCAGCGTTGCGGTGCAGGGGCTTGGCACTGAAGCTTTCTTT. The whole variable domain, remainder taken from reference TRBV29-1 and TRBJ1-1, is SAVISQKPSRDICQRGTSLTIQCQVDSQVTMMFWYRQQPGQSLTLIATANQGSEATYESGFVIDKFPISRPNLTFSTLTVSNMSPEDSSIYLCSVAVQGLGTEAFFGQGTRLTVV.

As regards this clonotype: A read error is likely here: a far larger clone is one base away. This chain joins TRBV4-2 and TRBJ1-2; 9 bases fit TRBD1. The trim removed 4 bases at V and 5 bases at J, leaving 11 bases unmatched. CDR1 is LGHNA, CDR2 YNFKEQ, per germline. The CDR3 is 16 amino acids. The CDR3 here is CASSPFQDRGFYGYTF. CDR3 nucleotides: TGTGCCAGCAGCCCTTTTCAAGACAGGGGGTTTTATGGCTACACCTTC.

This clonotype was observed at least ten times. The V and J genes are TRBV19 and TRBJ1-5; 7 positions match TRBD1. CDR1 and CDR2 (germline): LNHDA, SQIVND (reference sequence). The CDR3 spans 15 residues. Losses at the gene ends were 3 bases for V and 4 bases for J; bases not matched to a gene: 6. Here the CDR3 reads CASSILDRVNQPQHF. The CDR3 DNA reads TGTGCCAGTAGTATCCTCGACAGGGTAAATCAGCCCCAGCATTTT.

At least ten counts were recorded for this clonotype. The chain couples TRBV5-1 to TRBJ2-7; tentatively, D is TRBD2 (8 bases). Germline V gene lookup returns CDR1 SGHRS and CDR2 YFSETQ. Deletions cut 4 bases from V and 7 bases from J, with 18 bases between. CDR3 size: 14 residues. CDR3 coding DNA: TGCGCCAGCAGCCCGGGGGGGACAGAGGAGGAGCAGTACTTC. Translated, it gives CASSPGGTEEEQYF.

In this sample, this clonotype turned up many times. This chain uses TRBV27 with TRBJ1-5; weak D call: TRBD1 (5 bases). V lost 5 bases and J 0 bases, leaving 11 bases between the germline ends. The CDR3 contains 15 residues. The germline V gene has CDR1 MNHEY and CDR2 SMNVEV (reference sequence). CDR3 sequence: CASSDSAFSNQPQHF. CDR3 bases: TGTGCCAGCAGTGACAGTGCTTTTAGCAATCAGCCCCAGCATTTT.

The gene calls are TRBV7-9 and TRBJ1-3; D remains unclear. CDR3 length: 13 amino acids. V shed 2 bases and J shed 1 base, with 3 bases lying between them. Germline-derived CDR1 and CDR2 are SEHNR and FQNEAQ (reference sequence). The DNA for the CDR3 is TGTGCCAGCAGCTTAAGTTCTGGAAACACCATATATTTT. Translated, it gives CASSLSSGNTIYF.

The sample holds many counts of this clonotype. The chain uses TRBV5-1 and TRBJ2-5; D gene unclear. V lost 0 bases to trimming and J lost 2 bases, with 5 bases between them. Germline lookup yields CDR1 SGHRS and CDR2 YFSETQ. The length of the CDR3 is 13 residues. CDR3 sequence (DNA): TGCGCCAGCAGCTTGGCTCATCAAGAGACCCAGTACTTC. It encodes CASSLAHQETQYF.

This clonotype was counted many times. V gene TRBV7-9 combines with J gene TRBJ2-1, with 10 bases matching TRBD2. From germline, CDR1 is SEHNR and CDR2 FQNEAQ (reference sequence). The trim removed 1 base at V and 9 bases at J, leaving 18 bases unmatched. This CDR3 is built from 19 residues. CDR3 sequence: CASSLEVVFGLAGVFEQFF. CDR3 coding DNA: TGTGCCAGCAGCTTAGAGGTCGTCTTTGGGCTAGCGGGAGTTTTTGAGCAGTTCTTC.

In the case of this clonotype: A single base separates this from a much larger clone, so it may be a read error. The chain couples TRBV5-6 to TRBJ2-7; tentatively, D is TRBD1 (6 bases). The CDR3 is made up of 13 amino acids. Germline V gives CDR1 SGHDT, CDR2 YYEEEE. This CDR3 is CASSHRDPYERYF. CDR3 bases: TGTGCCAGCAGCCACAGGGACCCCTACGAGCGGTACTTC. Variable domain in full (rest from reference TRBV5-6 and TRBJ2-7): DAGVTQSPTHLIKTRGQQVTLRCSPKSGHDTVSWYQQALGQGPQFIFQYYEEEERQRGNFPDRFSGHQFPNYSSELNVNALLLGDSALYLCASSHRDPYERYFGPGTRLTVT.

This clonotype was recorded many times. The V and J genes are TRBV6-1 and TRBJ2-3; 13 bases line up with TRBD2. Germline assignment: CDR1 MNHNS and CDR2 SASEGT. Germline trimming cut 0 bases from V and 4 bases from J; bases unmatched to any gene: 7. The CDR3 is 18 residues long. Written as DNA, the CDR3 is TGTGCCAGCAGTGAAGCTGTACTAGCGGGAGGGGGCGCAGATACGCAGTATTTT. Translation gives CASSEAVLAGGGADTQYF.

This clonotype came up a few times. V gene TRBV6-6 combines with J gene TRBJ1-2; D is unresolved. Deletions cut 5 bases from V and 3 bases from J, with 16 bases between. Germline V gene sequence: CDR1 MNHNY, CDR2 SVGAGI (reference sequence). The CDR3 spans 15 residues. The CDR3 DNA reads TGTGCCAGCAGTCAACACGGAGGTGATGACTATGGCTACACCTTC. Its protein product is CASSQHGGDDYGYTF.

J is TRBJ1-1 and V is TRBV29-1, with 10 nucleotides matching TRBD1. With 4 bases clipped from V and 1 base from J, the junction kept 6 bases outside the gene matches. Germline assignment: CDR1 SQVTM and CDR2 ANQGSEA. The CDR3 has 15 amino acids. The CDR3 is CSVARQGARNTEAFF. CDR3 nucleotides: TGCAGCGTTGCTCGACAGGGGGCTCGGAACACTGAAGCTTTCTTT.

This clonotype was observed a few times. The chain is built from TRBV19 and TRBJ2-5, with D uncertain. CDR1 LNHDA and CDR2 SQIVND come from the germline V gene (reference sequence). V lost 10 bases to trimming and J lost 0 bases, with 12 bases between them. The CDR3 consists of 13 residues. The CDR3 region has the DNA TGTGCCACCTCAACAGAGTACCAAGAGACCCAGTACTTC. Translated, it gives CATSTEYQETQYF.

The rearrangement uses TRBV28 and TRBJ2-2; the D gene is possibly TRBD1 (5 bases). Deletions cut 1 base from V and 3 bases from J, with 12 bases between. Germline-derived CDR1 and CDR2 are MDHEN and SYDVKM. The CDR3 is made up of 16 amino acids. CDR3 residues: CASSLLDQGYTGELFF. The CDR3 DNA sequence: TGTGCCAGCAGTTTATTAGATCAGGGATACACCGGGGAGCTGTTTTTT.

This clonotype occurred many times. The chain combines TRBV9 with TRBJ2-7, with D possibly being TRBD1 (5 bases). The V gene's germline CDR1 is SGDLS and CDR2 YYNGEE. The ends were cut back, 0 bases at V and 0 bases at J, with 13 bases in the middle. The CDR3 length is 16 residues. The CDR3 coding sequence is TGTGCCAGCAGCGTAGGTCATGGGGCGAGCTCCTACGAGCAGTACTTC. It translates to CASSVGHGASSYEQYF.

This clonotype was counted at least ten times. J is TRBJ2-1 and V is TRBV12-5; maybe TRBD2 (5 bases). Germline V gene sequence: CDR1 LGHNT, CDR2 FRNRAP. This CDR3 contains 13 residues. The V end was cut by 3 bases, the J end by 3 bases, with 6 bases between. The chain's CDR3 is CASGLGGYNEQFF. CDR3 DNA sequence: TGTGCTAGTGGTTTAGGAGGCTACAATGAGCAGTTCTTC.

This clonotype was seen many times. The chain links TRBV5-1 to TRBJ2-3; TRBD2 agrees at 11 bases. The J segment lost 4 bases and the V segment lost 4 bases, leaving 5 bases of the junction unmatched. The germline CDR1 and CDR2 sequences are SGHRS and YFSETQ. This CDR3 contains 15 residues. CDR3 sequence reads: CASSALAGAADTQYF. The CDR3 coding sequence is TGCGCCAGCAGCGCACTAGCGGGAGCTGCAGATACGCAGTATTTT.

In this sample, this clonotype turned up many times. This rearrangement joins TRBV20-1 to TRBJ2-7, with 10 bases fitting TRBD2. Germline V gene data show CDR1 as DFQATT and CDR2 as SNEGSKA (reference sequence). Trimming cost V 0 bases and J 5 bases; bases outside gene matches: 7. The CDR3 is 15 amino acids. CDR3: CSARDFLAGVDEQYF. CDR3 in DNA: TGCAGTGCTAGAGATTTTCTAGCGGGAGTAGACGAGCAGTACTTC.

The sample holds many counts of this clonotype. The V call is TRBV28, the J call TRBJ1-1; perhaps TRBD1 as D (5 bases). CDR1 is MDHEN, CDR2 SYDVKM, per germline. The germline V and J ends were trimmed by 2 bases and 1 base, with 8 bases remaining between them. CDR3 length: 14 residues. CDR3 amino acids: CASSLQGSNTEAFF. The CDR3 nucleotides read TGTGCCAGCAGTTTACAGGGATCGAACACTGAAGCTTTCTTT.

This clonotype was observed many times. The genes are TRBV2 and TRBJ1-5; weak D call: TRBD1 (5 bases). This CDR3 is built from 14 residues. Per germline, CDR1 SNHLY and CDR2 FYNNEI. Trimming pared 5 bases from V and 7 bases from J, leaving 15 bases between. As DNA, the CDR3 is TGTGCCAGCAGTCCGGTGACAGATTTCCAGCCCCAGCATTTT. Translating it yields CASSPVTDFQPQHF.

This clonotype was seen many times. CDR3 nucleotide sequence: TGTGCCAGCAGCCCCGGGACTCTTCGAAGAGAAAAACTGTTTTTT. This gives the protein CASSPGTLRREKLFF. V gene TRBV7-9 combines with J gene TRBJ1-4, with D perhaps TRBD1 (5 bases). V was pared by 5 bases and J by 8 bases, with 18 bases between. The CDR3 length is 15 residues. The germline gives CDR1 SEHNR, CDR2 FQNEAQ (reference sequence).

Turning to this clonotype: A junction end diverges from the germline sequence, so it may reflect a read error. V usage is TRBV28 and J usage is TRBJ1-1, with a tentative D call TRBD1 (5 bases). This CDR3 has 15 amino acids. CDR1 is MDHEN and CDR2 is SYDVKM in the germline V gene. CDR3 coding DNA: TGTGCCGGCAGTTTAAGGGCAGGGAGGATGACTGAGGCTTTCTTT. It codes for CAGSLRAGRMTEAFF. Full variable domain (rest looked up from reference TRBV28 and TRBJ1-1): DVKVTQSSRYLVKRTGEKVFLECVQDMDHENMFWYRQDPGLGLRLIYFSYDVKMKEKGDIPEGYSVSREKKERFSLILESASTNQTSMYLCAGSLRAGRMTEAFFGQGTRLTVV.

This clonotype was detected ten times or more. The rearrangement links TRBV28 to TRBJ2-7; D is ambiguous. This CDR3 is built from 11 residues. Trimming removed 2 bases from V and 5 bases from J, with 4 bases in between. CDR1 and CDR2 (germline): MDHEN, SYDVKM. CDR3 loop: CASSLGNEQYF. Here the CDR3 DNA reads TGTGCCAGCAGTTTAGGGAACGAGCAGTACTTC.

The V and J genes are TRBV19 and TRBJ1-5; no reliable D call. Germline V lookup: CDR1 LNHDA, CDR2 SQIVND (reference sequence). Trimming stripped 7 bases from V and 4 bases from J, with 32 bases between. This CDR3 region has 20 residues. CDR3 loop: CASTIYSAGGPVFGNQPQHF. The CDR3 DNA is TGTGCCAGTACCATATACTCTGCCGGAGGGCCCGTTTTCGGGAATCAGCCCCAGCATTTT. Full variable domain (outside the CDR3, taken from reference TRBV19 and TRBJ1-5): DGGITQSPKYLFRKEGQNVTLSCEQNLNHDAMYWYRQDPGQGLRLIYYSQIVNDFQKGDIAEGYSVSREKKESFPLTVTSAQKNPTAFYLCASTIYSAGGPVFGNQPQHFGDGTRLSIL.

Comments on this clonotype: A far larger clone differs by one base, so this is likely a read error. For the CDR3, the DNA is TGCAGTGCTAGCCAGCGGGATGGCGGGAGCTTAGATACGCAGTATTTT. Its protein product is CSASQRDGGSLDTQYF. The chain employs TRBV20-1 and TRBJ1-4; 7 positions match TRBD2. Near its end, the DNA agrees better with TRBJ2-3, so the J call may be wrong. Germline V gene lookup returns CDR1 DFQATT and CDR2 SNEGSKA (reference sequence). The CDR3 is made up of 16 amino acids.

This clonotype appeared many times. The CDR3 here is CASGHGQEQETQYF. In DNA, the CDR3 is TGTGCCAGCGGACACGGACAGGAACAAGAGACCCAGTACTTC. This chain joins TRBV6-2 or TRBV6-3 and TRBJ2-5; 7 bases fit TRBD1. The CDR3 consists of 14 residues. Germline V gene lookup returns CDR1 MNHEY and CDR2 SVGEGT. V shed 8 bases and J 2 bases; nucleotides not matched to a gene: 8.